This TCR beta chain is drawn from a study of beta chain features in type 1 diabetes. This clone occurred a few times. Sequencing targeted expressed TCRB transcripts, as all isolated RNA had been reverse transcribed. Method: immunoSEQ multiplex PCR; TCRdb's copy keeps in-frame clones and lacks some. The table records about half a million clones, roughly 30% of them present only once. The CDR3 runs to 16 residues. Trimming pared 6 bases from V and 2 bases from J, leaving 19 bases between. Germline V gives CDR1 LGHNA, CDR2 YNFKEQ. The specimen sequenced was naive CD4+ T cells from blood. The genes are TRBV4-2 and TRBJ1-2, with a tentative D call TRBD1 (5 bases). The clonotype originates from a man younger than 35 in good health. CDR3 loop: CASSPASLQENYGYTF. CDR3 nucleotides: TGTGCCAGCAGTCCGGCCTCCTTACAGGAAAACTATGGCTACACCTTC.